This T cell receptor (beta chain) was captured by sequencing in a study of T cell responses to AZD1222 COVID-19 vaccine. Overall study results and limits: Nearly half of the spike-specific TCRs reportedly recognize variant regions that carry no mutations. In a largely white British group with more females than males, clonal diversity was possibly underestimated. The number of AZD1222 recipients seropositive at baseline was only five to seven. Vaccination with two AZD1222 doses was followed by a rise in Spike-specific TCR breadth and depth.

A note on this clone: Its antigen is not identified.

V was trimmed by 0 bases and J by 2 bases, leaving 12 bases between them. There are 15 residues in the CDR3. Germline-derived CDR1 and CDR2 are SGHKS and YYEKEE (reference sequence). Assay used: immunoSEQ multiplex PCR; TCRdb lists only in-frame clones, some missing. The sample has around 140,000 clones, approximately 93% seen once. Sequenced material: peripheral blood, taken after recovery from COVID-19. The sequence was collected from an adult who had recovered from COVID-19. The chain uses TRBV5-5 and TRBJ2-7; weak D call: TRBD2 (5 bases). DNA for the CDR3: TGTGCCAGCAGCTTGGGTAATAGCGCAGCCTACGAGCAGTACTTC. Residues: CASSLGNSAAYEQYF.